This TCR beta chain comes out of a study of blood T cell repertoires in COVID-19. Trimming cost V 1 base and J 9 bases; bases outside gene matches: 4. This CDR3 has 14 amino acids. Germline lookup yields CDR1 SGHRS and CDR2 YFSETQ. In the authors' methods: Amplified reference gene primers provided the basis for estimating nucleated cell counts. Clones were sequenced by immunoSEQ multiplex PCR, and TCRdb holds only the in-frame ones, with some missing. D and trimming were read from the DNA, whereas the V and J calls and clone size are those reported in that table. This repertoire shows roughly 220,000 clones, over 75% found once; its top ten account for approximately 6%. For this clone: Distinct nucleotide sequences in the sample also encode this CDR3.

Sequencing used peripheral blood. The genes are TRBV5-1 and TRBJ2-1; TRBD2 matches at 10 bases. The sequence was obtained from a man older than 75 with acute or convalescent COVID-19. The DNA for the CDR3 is TGCGCCAGCAGCTTGACTAGCGGGATCGGTGAGCAGTTCTTC. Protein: CASSLTSGIGEQFF.